A single sample is the source of the 13 T cell receptor beta chains below, sequenced in a study of shared clonotypes between healthy human individuals. Sequenced by immunoSEQ multiplex PCR; TCRdb stores in-frame clones only, minus some. The sample has approximately 2.3 million clones, 93% seen once. Sample: naive CD4+ T cells from PBMCs. As to subset: CD45RA+ positively selected. These receptors were collected from a man between 18 and 29 years old in good health. Some clones in this sample may be carry-over from other donors' samples.

This clone has more than one count but fewer than ten. The chain has TRBV2 and TRBJ1-3; D not resolved. The CDR3 covers 11 residues. The germline V gene encodes CDR1 SNHLY and CDR2 FYNNEI. Between the trimmed V and J ends, which lost 9 bases and 0 bases, there was a span of 3 bases. The CDR3 sequence is CARDSGNTIYF. In DNA, the CDR3 is TGTGCCAGGGACTCTGGAAACACCATATATTTT.

A word on this clone: Different DNA sequences within this sample yield the same CDR3. J is TRBJ2-5 and V is TRBV5-1, with 8 nucleotides matching TRBD2. Germline V gene sequence: CDR1 SGHRS, CDR2 YFSETQ. The CDR3 extends over 14 amino acids. The V gene end was trimmed by 3 bases and the J gene end by 4 bases; junction bases not matched to a gene: 5. The CDR3 DNA sequence: TGCGCCAGCAGCTCAGCGGGAGTAGGAGAGACCCAGTACTTC. This translates into CASSSAGVGETQYF. Drawing the rest from reference TRBV5-1 and TRBJ2-5, the complete variable domain is KAGVTQTPRYLIKTRGQQVTLSCSPISGHRSVSWYQQTPGQGLQFLFEYFSETQRNKGNFPGRFSGRQFSNSRSEMNVSTLELGDSALYLCASSSAGVGETQYFGPGTRLLVL.

This clone occurred once. This chain links TRBV4-1 with TRBJ2-2, with a possible D match to TRBD1 (7 bases). This CDR3 comprises 16 residues. Trimming took 1 base from V and 6 from J, leaving 15 bases between them. The germline V gene encodes CDR1 MGHRA and CDR2 YSYEKL. CDR3 bases: TGCGCCAGCAGCCAAGTACCCAGGGGGAGGTCCGGGGAGCTGTTTTTT. This encodes CASSQVPRGRSGELFF.

The rearrangement joins TRBV6-1 to TRBJ1-5; the match to TRBD1 covers 9 bases. The CDR3 runs 15 residues. Germline-derived CDR1 and CDR2 are MNHNS and SASEGT. Trimming at V came to 6 bases and at J to 7 bases, leaving 10 bases not matched to a gene. The CDR3 coding sequence is TGTGCCAGCAGCGCCCGGACAGGGGCCGACCAGCCCCAGCATTTT. The encoded protein is CASSARTGADQPQHF.

The V gene is TRBV5-4, the J gene TRBJ2-5; the D is unclear. The CDR3 has 15 residues. Germline V lookup: CDR1 SGHNT, CDR2 YYREEE (reference sequence). Trimming pared 4 bases from V and 1 base from J, leaving 14 bases between. CDR3: CASSRKRPSQETQYF. CDR3 coding DNA: TGTGCCAGCAGCCGCAAACGACCAAGCCAAGAGACCCAGTACTTC.

The V and J genes are TRBV15 and TRBJ2-7; no reliable D call. Trimming removed 0 bases at V and 4 bases at J, with 10 bases between. Germline CDR1 and CDR2: LNHNV and YYDKDF (reference sequence). This CDR3 comprises 14 residues. The CDR3 DNA is TGTGCCACCAGCAGAGATCAGGCAGTATACGAGCAGTACTTC. Its translation is CATSRDQAVYEQYF.

V is TRBV27 and J is TRBJ2-7; TRBD2 agrees at 9 bases. V lost 4 bases and J lost 0; bases outside the gene matches: 10. Looked up from germline, CDR1 is MNHEY and CDR2 is SMNVEV (reference sequence). The CDR3 sequence is 17 residues long. The CDR3 protein is CASSSTLLAGRSYEQYF. The DNA of the CDR3 is TGTGCCAGCAGTTCGACCCTTCTAGCGGGGCGCTCCTACGAGCAGTACTTC.

This clone was found once. CDR3 sequence (DNA): TGTGCCAGCAGTGAATGGGGGTTTGGCTACACCTTC. Translating gives CASSEWGFGYTF. The rearrangement joins TRBV25-1 to TRBJ1-2, with D possibly matching TRBD1 (5 bases). This CDR3 is built from 12 residues. V was clipped by 1 base and J by 7 bases, with 7 bases between them. Germline V gives CDR1 MGHDK, CDR2 SYGVNS.

This clone was observed a single time. The V call is TRBV4-3, the J call TRBJ2-1; 9 nucleotides match TRBD2. This CDR3 is built from 17 residues. The V gene's germline CDR1 is LGHNA and CDR2 YSLEER. Trimming at V came to 4 bases and at J to 1 base, leaving 8 bases not matched to a gene. The CDR3 loop reads CASSLGGLAGSYNEQFF. In nucleotides, the CDR3 is TGCGCCAGCAGCCTCGGGGGGCTAGCGGGGTCCTACAATGAGCAGTTCTTC.

This clone has only one observation. The chain is built from TRBV6-6 and TRBJ1-5; the match to TRBD1 covers 8 bases. Germline V gives CDR1 MNHNY, CDR2 SVGAGI (reference sequence). The J segment lost 0 bases and the V segment lost 6 bases, leaving 1 base of the junction unmatched. This CDR3 spans 14 amino acids. Written as DNA, the CDR3 is TGTGCCAGCAGCGACAGGGGTAGCAATCAGCCCCAGCATTTT. Translation: CASSDRGSNQPQHF.

This clone was found once. The J gene is TRBJ2-1, the V gene TRBV4-3, with 7 bases fitting TRBD2. The junction had 3 bases not matched to a gene; V was cut back by 0 bases and J by 4 bases. Germline CDR1 is LGHNA and CDR2 is YSLEER. The CDR3 loop spans 15 amino acids. The CDR3 region has the DNA TGCGCCAGCAGCCAAGAGGGACTACTATACAATGAGCAGTTCTTC. Translation gives CASSQEGLLYNEQFF.

The chain joins TRBV5-1 to TRBJ1-4; 7 positions agree with TRBD1. There are 14 residues in the CDR3. In germline, CDR1 is SGHRS, CDR2 YFSETQ. The V gene end was trimmed by 4 bases and the J gene end by 7 bases; junction bases not matched to a gene: 7. This CDR3 is CASSATGFLEKLFF. CDR3 DNA sequence: TGCGCCAGCAGCGCGACAGGGTTTCTTGAAAAACTGTTTTTT.

V usage is TRBV27 and J usage is TRBJ2-2; either TRBD1 or TRBD2 may supply D (5 bases each). This CDR3 has 13 amino acids. Germline-derived CDR1 and CDR2 are MNHEY and SMNVEV (reference sequence). The germline V and J ends were trimmed by 5 bases and 8 bases, with 12 bases remaining between them. Written as DNA, the CDR3 is TGTGCCAGCAGTACTGGGGGAGCGGGGGAGCTGTTTTTT. Translating gives CASSTGGAGELFF.